These 3 T cell receptor beta chains came from one sample sequenced in a study of cytomegalovirus exposure and HLA in healthy donors. Primers: 60 Vbeta forward and 13 Jbeta reverse. The data were produced by immunoSEQ multiplex PCR, yet TCRdb's version contains in-frame clones alone and is incomplete. The sample records 180,000 or so clones, around 75% being singletons. Sequencing was carried out using PBMCs. Every receptor here comes from a woman in her thirties or forties in good health and CMV-seropositive.

V gene TRBV28 combines with J gene TRBJ2-7; TRBD1 agrees at 9 bases. Germline CDR1 reads MDHEN; CDR2 reads SYDVKM. This CDR3 is 14 amino acids long. V dropped 2 bases and J dropped 4; count of bases not matched to a gene: 3. This CDR3 reads CASSLEQGAYEQYF. The CDR3 DNA sequence: TGTGCCAGCAGTTTAGAACAGGGGGCATACGAGCAGTACTTC.

The chain is built from TRBV11-2 and TRBJ2-7, with TRBD1 matching 7 bases. CDR1 and CDR2 (germline): SGHAT, FQNNGV. The CDR3 contains 12 residues. The ends lost 5 bases at V and 8 bases at J; junction bases unmatched: 6. CDR3 in amino acids: CASSPGQMQQYF. In DNA, the CDR3 is TGTGCCAGCAGCCCGGGACAGATGCAGCAGTACTTC.

The chain combines TRBV10-3 with TRBJ2-5, with D perhaps TRBD1 (7 bases). This CDR3 region has 13 residues. V was clipped by 7 bases and J by 5 bases, with 14 bases between them. CDR1 is ENHRY and CDR2 is SYGVKD in the germline V gene. CDR3: CAIKQGGWETQYF. CDR3 in DNA: TGTGCCATCAAGCAGGGGGGTTGGGAGACCCAGTACTTC.